A single sample is the source of the 27 T cell receptor beta chains below, sequenced in a study of cytomegalovirus exposure and HLA in healthy donors. Amplification used 60 Vbeta primers and 13 Jbeta primers. Libraries were prepared by immunoSEQ multiplex PCR; TCRdb keeps only in-frame clonotypes and omits some of them. Among roughly 150,000 clones listed, over 60% were seen once. The sequencing sample was made of PBMCs. All receptors derive from a man in his forties in good health and CMV-seronegative.

V is TRBV10-3 and J is TRBJ2-7; 7 bases agree with TRBD2. The V gene end was trimmed by 0 bases and the J gene end by 4 bases; junction bases not matched to a gene: 9. From germline, CDR1 is ENHRY and CDR2 SYGVKD. The CDR3 spans 16 residues. The CDR3 nucleotides are TGTGCCATCAGTGAGTCGGGGGAGGGGTTCAGATACGAGCAGTACTTC. It codes for CAISESGEGFRYEQYF.

The chain employs TRBV19 and TRBJ2-7, with D maybe TRBD1 (5 bases). The V end lost 5 bases, the J end lost 3 bases, and 11 bases lay between the germline ends. CDR3 length: 13 amino acids. Germline CDR1 LNHDA, CDR2 SQIVND (reference sequence). CDR3 in amino acids: CASSPGLLYEQYF. CDR3 sequence (DNA): TGTGCCAGTAGTCCAGGGCTCCTCTACGAGCAGTACTTC. Full variable domain (remainder filled in from reference TRBV19 and TRBJ2-7): DGGITQSPKYLFRKEGQNVTLSCEQNLNHDAMYWYRQDPGQGLRLIYYSQIVNDFQKGDIAEGYSVSREKKESFPLTVTSAQKNPTAFYLCASSPGLLYEQYFGPGTRLTVT.

This chain links TRBV27 with TRBJ2-5; D perhaps matches TRBD1 (6 bases). CDR3 size: 13 residues. Deletions cut 4 bases from V and 2 bases from J, with 8 bases between. The germline gives CDR1 MNHEY, CDR2 SMNVEV (reference sequence). CDR3 sequence reads: CASSSGQQETQYF. CDR3 bases: TGTGCCAGCAGTTCCGGACAGCAAGAGACCCAGTACTTC.

V is TRBV7-6 and J is TRBJ2-5; TRBD2 matches 10 bases. CDR1 and CDR2 (germline): SGHVS, FNYEAQ. The CDR3 has 14 residues. V lost 5 bases, J lost 3 bases, and 3 bases stayed unmatched. CDR3 sequence (DNA): TGTGCCAGCAGCCCAGGACTAGCGGAAGAGACCCAGTACTTC. Translated: CASSPGLAEETQYF.

V usage is TRBV27 and J usage is TRBJ2-1; possibly TRBD2 for D (6 bases). This CDR3 region has 15 residues. The V gene's germline CDR1 is MNHEY and CDR2 SMNVEV (reference sequence). Trimming removed 9 bases at V and 2 bases at J, with 17 bases between. CDR3 sequence: CASSPVSGAYNEQFF. The CDR3 region has the DNA TGTGCCAGTTCCCCTGTTAGCGGAGCCTACAATGAGCAGTTCTTC.

The chain couples TRBV7-3 to TRBJ2-3, with TRBD1 as a possible D gene (6 bases). This CDR3 comprises 17 residues. The germline V and J ends were trimmed by 0 bases and 1 base, with 14 bases remaining between them. Germline-derived CDR1 and CDR2 are SGHTA and FQGTGA. Here the CDR3 reads CASSLTYVGAGTDTQYF. The DNA for the CDR3 is TGTGCCAGCAGCTTAACGTATGTGGGGGCCGGCACAGATACGCAGTATTTT.

This clone was counted between two and nine times. CDR3 loop: CASSLGTGYGANVLTF. In nucleotides, the CDR3 is TGTGCCAGCAGTTTAGGGACAGGGTATGGGGCCAACGTCCTGACTTTC. The chain joins TRBV27 to TRBJ2-6, with 9 bases that match TRBD1. CDR1 is MNHEY and CDR2 is SMNVEV in the germline V gene (reference sequence). CDR3 size: 16 residues. J was trimmed by 3 bases and V by 2 bases; bases with no gene match: 2.

The chain employs TRBV4-3 and TRBJ1-5; 7 bases are a match to TRBD1. The CDR3 runs to 17 residues. CDR1 is LGHNA, CDR2 YSLEER, per germline. V gave up 0 bases and J gave up 0 bases; unmatched junction bases: 5. The CDR3 loop is CASSQDGGQYSNQPQHF. The CDR3 nucleotides are TGCGCCAGCAGCCAAGATGGGGGACAGTATAGCAATCAGCCCCAGCATTTT.

A single count supports this clone. The chain is built from TRBV11-3 and TRBJ2-7, with TRBD2 as a possible D gene (5 bases). Trimming pared 1 base from V and 5 bases from J, leaving 6 bases between. CDR3 length equals 12 residues. Germline V gene data show CDR1 as SGHNT and CDR2 as YENEEA. DNA of the CDR3: TGTGCCAGCAGCTTAGGAGCGGACGAGCAGTACTTC. Protein product: CASSLGADEQYF. The whole variable domain, remainder taken from reference TRBV11-3 and TRBJ2-7, is EAGVVQSPRYKIIEKKQPVAFWCNPISGHNTLYWYLQNLGQGPELLIRYENEEAVDDSQLPKDRFSAERLKGVDSTLKIQPAELGDSAVYLCASSLGADEQYFGPGTRLTVT.

The gene calls are TRBV7-6 and TRBJ2-5; D ambiguous. The CDR3 is made up of 12 amino acids. From germline, CDR1 is SGHVS and CDR2 FNYEAQ. V was cut by 8 bases and J by 1 base, with 8 bases left in between. The CDR3 here is CASGWSQETQYF. Here the CDR3 DNA reads TGTGCCAGCGGGTGGAGCCAAGAGACCCAGTACTTC. Variable domain in full (rest from reference TRBV7-6 and TRBJ2-5): GAGVSQSPRYKVTKRGQDVALRCDPISGHVSLYWYRQALGQGPEFLTYFNYEAQQDKSGLPNDRFSAERPEGSISTLTIQRTEQRDSAMYRCASGWSQETQYFGPGTRLLVL.

The chain has TRBV6-5 and TRBJ1-5, with TRBD1 as a possible D gene (5 bases). CDR1 and CDR2 from the germline V gene are MNHEY and SVGAGI. The germline V and J ends were trimmed by 0 bases and 6 bases, with 12 bases remaining between them. This CDR3 is built from 15 residues. The CDR3 here is CASSYSWRGGQPQHF. Here the CDR3 DNA reads TGTGCCAGCAGTTACTCGTGGAGGGGCGGTCAGCCCCAGCATTTT.

This clone was observed a few times. This sequence joins TRBV4-1 and TRBJ2-4; D is perhaps TRBD2 (6 bases). The CDR3 covers 15 residues. V lost 0 bases to trimming and J lost 9 bases, with 15 bases between them. The germline V gene encodes CDR1 MGHRA and CDR2 YSYEKL. This CDR3 is CASSQEGTPFGIQYF. As DNA, the CDR3 is TGCGCCAGCAGCCAAGAGGGGACTCCCTTTGGCATTCAGTACTTC.

V and J are TRBV7-2 and TRBJ1-4; D is possibly TRBD1 (5 bases). The CDR3 length is 15 residues. Germline lookup yields CDR1 SGHTA and CDR2 FQGNSA. V dropped 2 bases and J dropped 7 bases, with 14 bases sitting between them. The CDR3 region has the DNA TGTGCCAGCAGCTTACGGGGGATCAGGGTTGAAAAACTGTTTTTT. Protein: CASSLRGIRVEKLFF. Based on the CDR3 plus reference TRBV7-2 and TRBJ1-4, the full variable domain is GAGVSQSPSNKVTEKGKDVELRCDPISGHTALYWYRQSLGQGLEFLIYFQGNSAPDKSGLPSDRFSAERTGGSVSTLTIQRTQQEDSAVYLCASSLRGIRVEKLFFGSGTQLSVL.

J is TRBJ2-1 and V is TRBV19, with no clear D. The CDR3 has 13 amino acids. Per germline, CDR1 LNHDA and CDR2 SQIVND (reference sequence). Deletions cut 5 bases from V and 9 bases from J, with 14 bases between. The CDR3 DNA follows: TGTGCCAGTAGTCCAACAGACCACCCTGAGCAGTTCTTC. Protein: CASSPTDHPEQFF.

In this sample, this clone turned up a few times. CDR3 sequence reads: CSVGTSGQQFF. The CDR3 coding sequence is TGCAGCGTTGGGACATCCGGGCAGCAGTTCTTC. The J gene is TRBJ2-1, the V gene TRBV29-1, with a weak D call TRBD1 (5 bases). V lost 4 bases, J lost 11 bases, and 12 bases lay in between. CDR1 is SQVTM, CDR2 ANQGSEA, per germline. The CDR3 consists of 11 residues.

The chain couples TRBV15 to TRBJ2-2; the match to TRBD1 covers 8 bases. CDR3 length equals 14 residues. Trimming took 7 bases from V and 6 from J; bases not matched to a gene: 7. Germline-derived CDR1 and CDR2 are LNHNV and YYDKDF (reference sequence). The CDR3 here is CATTLDRGPGELFF. CDR3 sequence (DNA): TGTGCCACCACCTTAGACAGGGGTCCCGGGGAGCTGTTTTTT.

This clone has a handful of counts. CDR3 loop: CASSLASGSIGYEQYF. The CDR3, as DNA: TGTGCCAGCAGCCTCGCTAGCGGGAGTATCGGGTACGAGCAGTACTTC. The chain links TRBV4-2 to TRBJ2-7; 10 bases are shared with TRBD2. This CDR3 is 16 amino acids long. The germline gives CDR1 LGHNA, CDR2 YNFKEQ. Trimming took 4 bases from V and 4 from J; bases not matched to a gene: 10.

The chain carries TRBV7-8 and TRBJ2-3; D may be TRBD1 (6 bases). This CDR3 spans 17 amino acids. Deletions cut 4 bases from V and 1 base from J, with 18 bases between. Germline-derived CDR1 and CDR2 are SGHVS and FQNEAQ. CDR3 coding DNA: TGTGCCAGCAGCTCCGGTAGTAAAGGGGGAGGCACAGATACGCAGTATTTT. Residues: CASSSGSKGGGTDTQYF.

The chain has TRBV2 and TRBJ2-2, with D possibly being TRBD2 (6 bases). Germline V lookup: CDR1 SNHLY, CDR2 FYNNEI. V lost 4 bases to trimming and J lost 1 base, with 13 bases between them. The CDR3 covers 16 residues. CDR3 nucleotide sequence: TGTGCCAGCAGTGTCCGGGAGACACGGAACACCGGGGAGCTGTTTTTT. Residues: CASSVRETRNTGELFF.

The chain recombines TRBV7-2 with TRBJ1-1, with a tentative D call TRBD1 (5 bases). Germline V lookup: CDR1 SGHTA, CDR2 FQGNSA. The CDR3 runs 14 residues. V was clipped by 1 base and J by 5 bases, with 11 bases between them. The CDR3 DNA is TGTGCCAGCAGCTTAGGTGCGGGGCGGACTGAAGCTTTCTTT. Its translation: CASSLGAGRTEAFF.

The genes are TRBV10-3 and TRBJ1-4; D is possibly TRBD1 (5 bases). The V end lost 0 bases, the J end lost 4 bases, and 9 bases lay between the germline ends. This CDR3 spans 15 amino acids. The germline gives CDR1 ENHRY, CDR2 SYGVKD. CDR3 nucleotides: TGTGCCATCAGTGAGTCACGGGACTTTAATGAAAAACTGTTTTTT. It is translated as CAISESRDFNEKLFF.

J is TRBJ1-2 and V is TRBV5-4; 7 nucleotides match TRBD1. In germline, CDR1 is SGHNT, CDR2 YYREEE (reference sequence). The V gene end was trimmed by 4 bases and the J gene end by 5 bases; junction bases not matched to a gene: 14. This CDR3 is 16 amino acids long. DNA for the CDR3: TGTGCCAGCAGCCCGGACTGGTCACTACAGGGGTATGGCTACACCTTC. As protein: CASSPDWSLQGYGYTF.

The CDR3 region has the DNA TGTGCCAGCACAACAGGGATCGGAAGAAACATTCAGTACTTC. Translation: CASTTGIGRNIQYF. The chain couples TRBV6-1 to TRBJ2-4; a possible D gene is TRBD1 (6 bases). Deletions cut 7 bases from V and 6 bases from J, with 16 bases between. CDR1 and CDR2 from the germline V gene are MNHNS and SASEGT. This CDR3 is built from 14 residues.

V is TRBV30 and J is TRBJ2-3; D perhaps matches TRBD2 (6 bases). Deletions cut 0 bases from V and 2 bases from J, with 9 bases between. The germline gives CDR1 GTSNPN, CDR2 SVGIG (reference sequence). This CDR3 contains 14 residues. This chain's CDR3 is CAWSVGGLTDTQYF. The CDR3, as DNA: TGTGCCTGGAGTGTCGGAGGGCTCACAGATACGCAGTATTTT. The full variable domain, its missing parts supplied by reference TRBV30 and TRBJ2-3, is SQTIHQWPATLVQPVGSPLSLECTVEGTSNPNLYWYRQAAGRGLQLLFYSVGIGQISSEVPQNLSASRPQDRQFILSSKKLLLSDSGFYLCAWSVGGLTDTQYFGPGTRLTVL.

The V call is TRBV28, the J call TRBJ1-2; D possibly corresponds to TRBD1 (5 bases). The V gene lost 2 bases and the J gene lost 6 bases, with 13 bases spanning the gap. The CDR3 contains 14 residues. The germline gives CDR1 MDHEN, CDR2 SYDVKM. The CDR3, as DNA: TGTGCCAGCAGTTTAGGCCCGGACACCGATGGCTACACCTTC. The encoded protein is CASSLGPDTDGYTF.

The rearrangement links TRBV29-1 to TRBJ1-1; D possibly corresponds to TRBD1 (6 bases). V lost 2 bases and J lost 4, with 11 bases in between. The CDR3 totals 13 residues. Germline-derived CDR1 and CDR2 are SQVTM and ANQGSEA. This CDR3 is CSVEPGEGTEAFF. As DNA, the CDR3 is TGCAGCGTTGAACCAGGGGAGGGCACTGAAGCTTTCTTT.

The J gene is TRBJ2-7, the V gene TRBV28, with 10 positions matching TRBD1. Trimming at V came to 3 bases and at J to 7 bases, leaving 6 bases not matched to a gene. Germline CDR1 and CDR2: MDHEN and SYDVKM. The CDR3 loop spans 14 amino acids. The CDR3 bases are TGTGCCAGCAGTTTCCCGGACAGGGGGTGGGAGCAGTACTTC. It codes for CASSFPDRGWEQYF. Supplemented by reference TRBV28 and TRBJ2-7, the full variable domain reads DVKVTQSSRYLVKRTGEKVFLECVQDMDHENMFWYRQDPGLGLRLIYFSYDVKMKEKGDIPEGYSVSREKKERFSLILESASTNQTSMYLCASSFPDRGWEQYFGPGTRLTVT.